The T cell receptor (beta chain) under discussion was sequenced for a study of blood T cell repertoires in COVID-19. Assay used: immunoSEQ multiplex PCR; TCRdb lists only in-frame clones, some missing. This table has 200,000 to 300,000 clones, around 83% appearing once. The CDR3 covers 14 residues. CDR1 and CDR2 from the germline V gene are MDHEN and SYDVKM. Trimming stripped 2 bases from V and 7 bases from J, with 12 bases between. This chain connects TRBV28 to TRBJ2-1; a weak D match, TRBD2 (6 bases). This sequence was found in a man older than 75 with acute or convalescent COVID-19. Sequencing input: peripheral blood. The CDR3 region is CASSLGGINNEQFF. In DNA, the CDR3 is TGTGCCAGCAGTTTAGGGGGGATCAATAATGAGCAGTTCTTC.